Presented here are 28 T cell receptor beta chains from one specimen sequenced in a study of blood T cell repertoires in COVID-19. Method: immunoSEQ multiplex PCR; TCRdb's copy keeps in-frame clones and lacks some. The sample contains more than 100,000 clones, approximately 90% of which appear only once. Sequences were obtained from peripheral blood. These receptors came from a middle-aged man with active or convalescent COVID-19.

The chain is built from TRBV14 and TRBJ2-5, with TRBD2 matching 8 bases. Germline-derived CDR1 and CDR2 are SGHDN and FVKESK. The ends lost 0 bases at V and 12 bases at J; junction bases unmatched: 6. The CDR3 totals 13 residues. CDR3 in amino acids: CASSQELAVKKYF. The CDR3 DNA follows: TGTGCCAGCAGCCAAGAACTAGCGGTCAAAAAGTACTTC.

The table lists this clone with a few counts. CDR3: CAISSDRSSYEQYF. Written as DNA, the CDR3 is TGTGCCATCAGCTCGGACAGGAGCTCCTACGAGCAGTACTTC. The chain links TRBV10-3 to TRBJ2-7; 7 nucleotides match TRBD1. J lost 0 bases, V lost 6 bases, and 5 bases had no gene match. This CDR3 comprises 14 residues. Germline V lookup: CDR1 ENHRY, CDR2 SYGVKD.

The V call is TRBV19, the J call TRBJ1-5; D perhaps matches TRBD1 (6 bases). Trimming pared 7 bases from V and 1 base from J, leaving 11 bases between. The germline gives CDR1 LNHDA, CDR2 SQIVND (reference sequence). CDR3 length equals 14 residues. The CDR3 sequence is CASTEDRSNQPQHF. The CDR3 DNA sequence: TGTGCCAGTACCGAAGACAGGAGCAATCAGCCCCAGCATTTT.

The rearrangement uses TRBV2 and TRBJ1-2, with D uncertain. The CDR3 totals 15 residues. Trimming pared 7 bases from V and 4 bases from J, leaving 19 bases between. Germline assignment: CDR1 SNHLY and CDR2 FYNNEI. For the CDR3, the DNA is TGTGCCAGCACCCAAGGTCGGGGTGTGGGCTATGGCTACACCTTC. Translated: CASTQGRGVGYGYTF.

CDR3 sequence reads: CASSISGIQNEQFF. For the CDR3, the DNA is TGTGCCAGTAGTATATCAGGGATTCAAAATGAGCAGTTCTTC. The chain couples TRBV19 to TRBJ2-1, with a weak D call TRBD1 (5 bases). The CDR3 runs to 14 residues. Trimming stripped 2 bases from V and 7 bases from J, with 12 bases between. In germline, CDR1 is LNHDA, CDR2 SQIVND (reference sequence). Full variable domain (remainder filled in from reference TRBV19 and TRBJ2-1): DGGITQSPKYLFRKEGQNVTLSCEQNLNHDAMYWYRQDPGQGLRLIYYSQIVNDFQKGDIAEGYSVSREKKESFPLTVTSAQKNPTAFYLCASSISGIQNEQFFGPGTRLTVL.

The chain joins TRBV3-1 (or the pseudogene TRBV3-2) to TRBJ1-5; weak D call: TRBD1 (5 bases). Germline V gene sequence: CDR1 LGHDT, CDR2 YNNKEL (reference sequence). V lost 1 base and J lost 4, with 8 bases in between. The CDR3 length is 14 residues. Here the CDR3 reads CASSQARVNQPQHF. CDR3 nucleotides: TGTGCCAGCAGCCAAGCCAGGGTTAATCAGCCCCAGCATTTT.

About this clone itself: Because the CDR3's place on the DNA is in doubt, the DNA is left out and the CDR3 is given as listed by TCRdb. The chain's CDR3 is CATSDLGSTSGDYNEQFF. The chain is built from TRBV24-1 and TRBJ2-1; the D call of TRBD2 is as the table states it, not checked on the DNA. Germline CDR1 KGHDR, CDR2 SFDVKD. The CDR3 length equals 18 residues, ends included.

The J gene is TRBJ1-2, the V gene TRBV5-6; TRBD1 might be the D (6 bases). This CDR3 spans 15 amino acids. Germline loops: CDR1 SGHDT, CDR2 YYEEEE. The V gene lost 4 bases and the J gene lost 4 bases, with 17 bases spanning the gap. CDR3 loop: CASSPGTSVRYGYTF. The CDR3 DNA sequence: TGTGCCAGCAGCCCCGGGACATCGGTACGCTATGGCTACACCTTC.

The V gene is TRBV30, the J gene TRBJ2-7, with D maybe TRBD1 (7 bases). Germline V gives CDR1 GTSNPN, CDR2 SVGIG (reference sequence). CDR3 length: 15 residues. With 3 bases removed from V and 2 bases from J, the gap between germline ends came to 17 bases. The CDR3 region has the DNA TGTGCCTGGAGCACACCTCAGGGGGGTGCCTACGAGCAGTACTTC. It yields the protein CAWSTPQGGAYEQYF. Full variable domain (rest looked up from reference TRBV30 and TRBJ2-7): SQTIHQWPATLVQPVGSPLSLECTVEGTSNPNLYWYRQAAGRGLQLLFYSVGIGQISSEVPQNLSASRPQDRQFILSSKKLLLSDSGFYLCAWSTPQGGAYEQYFGPGTRLTVT.

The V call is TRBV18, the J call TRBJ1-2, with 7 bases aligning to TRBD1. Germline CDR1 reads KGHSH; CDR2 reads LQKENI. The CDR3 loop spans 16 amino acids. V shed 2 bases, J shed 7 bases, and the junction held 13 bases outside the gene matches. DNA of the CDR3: TGTGCCAGCTCACCAGAGGCCCAGGGGGATTTGGTTGGCTACACCTTC. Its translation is CASSPEAQGDLVGYTF.

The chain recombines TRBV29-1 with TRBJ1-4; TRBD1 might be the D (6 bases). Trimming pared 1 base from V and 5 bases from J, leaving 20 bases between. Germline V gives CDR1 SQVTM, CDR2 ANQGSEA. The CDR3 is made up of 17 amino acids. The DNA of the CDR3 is TGCAGCGTTGAAGCTATGGACAGCGGACTGATAAATGAAAAACTGTTTTTT. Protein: CSVEAMDSGLINEKLFF.

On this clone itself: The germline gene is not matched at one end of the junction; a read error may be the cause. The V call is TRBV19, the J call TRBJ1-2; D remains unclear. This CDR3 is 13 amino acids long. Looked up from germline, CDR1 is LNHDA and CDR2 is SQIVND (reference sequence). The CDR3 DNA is TGTGCCAGTAGCATAGACAATGTCTATGGCTACACCTTC. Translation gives CASSIDNVYGYTF.

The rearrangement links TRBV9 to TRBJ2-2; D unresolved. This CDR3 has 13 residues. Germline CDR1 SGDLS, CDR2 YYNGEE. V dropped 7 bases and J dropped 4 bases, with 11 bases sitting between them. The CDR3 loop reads CASAPSGTGELFF. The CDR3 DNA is TGTGCCAGCGCACCCTCGGGCACCGGGGAGCTGTTTTTT.

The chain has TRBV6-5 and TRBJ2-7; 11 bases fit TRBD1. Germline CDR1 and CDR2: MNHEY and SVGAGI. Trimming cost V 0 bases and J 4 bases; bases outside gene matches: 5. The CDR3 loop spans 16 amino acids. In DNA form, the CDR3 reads TGTGCCAGCAGTTACTCTTGGACAGGGGGCAGGTACGAGCAGTACTTC. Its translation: CASSYSWTGGRYEQYF.

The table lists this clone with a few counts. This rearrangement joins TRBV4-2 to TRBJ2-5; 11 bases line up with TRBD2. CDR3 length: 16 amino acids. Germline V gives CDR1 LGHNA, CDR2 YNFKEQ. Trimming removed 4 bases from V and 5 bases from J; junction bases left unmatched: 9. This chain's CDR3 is CASSLKLAGEGETQYF. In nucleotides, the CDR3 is TGTGCCAGCAGCCTAAAACTAGCGGGGGAGGGGGAGACCCAGTACTTC.

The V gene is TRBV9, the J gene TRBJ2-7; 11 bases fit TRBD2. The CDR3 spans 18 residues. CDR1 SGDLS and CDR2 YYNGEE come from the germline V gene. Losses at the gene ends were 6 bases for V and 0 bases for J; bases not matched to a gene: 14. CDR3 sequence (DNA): TGTGCCAGCAAAGCTTCCGGGACTAGCGGCGCCAGCTCCTACGAGCAGTACTTC. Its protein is CASKASGTSGASSYEQYF.

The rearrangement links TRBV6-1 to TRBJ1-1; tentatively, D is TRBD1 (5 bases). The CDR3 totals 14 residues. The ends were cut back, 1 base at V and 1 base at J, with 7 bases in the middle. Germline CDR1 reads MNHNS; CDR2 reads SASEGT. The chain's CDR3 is CASSEVRGNTEAFF. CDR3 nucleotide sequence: TGTGCCAGCAGTGAAGTAAGGGGGAACACTGAAGCTTTCTTT.

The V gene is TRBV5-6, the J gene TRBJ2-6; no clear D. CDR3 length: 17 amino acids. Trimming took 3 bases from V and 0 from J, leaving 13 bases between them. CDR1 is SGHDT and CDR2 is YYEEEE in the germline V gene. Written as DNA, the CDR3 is TGTGCCAGCAGCTCCGGCCCAGGTCCCTCTGGGGCCAACGTCCTGACTTTC. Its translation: CASSSGPGPSGANVLTF.

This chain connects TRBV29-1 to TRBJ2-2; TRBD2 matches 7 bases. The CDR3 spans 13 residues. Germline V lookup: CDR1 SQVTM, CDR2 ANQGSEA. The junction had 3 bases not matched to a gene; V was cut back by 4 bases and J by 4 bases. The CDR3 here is CSVVWGGTGELFF. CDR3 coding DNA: TGCAGCGTTGTGTGGGGGGGCACCGGGGAGCTGTTTTTT.

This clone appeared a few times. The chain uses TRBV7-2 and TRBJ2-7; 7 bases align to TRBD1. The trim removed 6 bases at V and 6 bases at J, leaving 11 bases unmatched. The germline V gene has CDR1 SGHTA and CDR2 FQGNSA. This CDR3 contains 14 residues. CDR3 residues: CASSQGQDEGEQYF. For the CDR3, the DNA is TGTGCCAGCAGTCAAGGACAGGATGAAGGCGAGCAGTACTTC.

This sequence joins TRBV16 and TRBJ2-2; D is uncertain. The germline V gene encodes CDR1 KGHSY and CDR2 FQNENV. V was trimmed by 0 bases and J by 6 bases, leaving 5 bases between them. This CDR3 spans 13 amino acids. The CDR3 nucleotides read TGTGCCAGCAGCCAATCGGGCGCCGGGGAGCTGTTTTTT. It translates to CASSQSGAGELFF.

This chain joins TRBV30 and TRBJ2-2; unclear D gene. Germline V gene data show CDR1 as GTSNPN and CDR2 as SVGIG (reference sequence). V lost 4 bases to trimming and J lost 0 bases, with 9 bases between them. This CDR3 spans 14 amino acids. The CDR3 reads CAWKKDSNTGELFF. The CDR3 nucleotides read TGTGCCTGGAAGAAAGACTCGAACACCGGGGAGCTGTTTTTT.

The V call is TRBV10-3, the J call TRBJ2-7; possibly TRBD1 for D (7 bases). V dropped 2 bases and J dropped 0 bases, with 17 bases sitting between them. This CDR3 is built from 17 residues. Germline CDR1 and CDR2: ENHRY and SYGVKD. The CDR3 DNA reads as TGTGCCATCAGTGAGGGGGGGAGACAGGGAATCTCCTACGAGCAGTACTTC. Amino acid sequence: CAISEGGRQGISYEQYF.

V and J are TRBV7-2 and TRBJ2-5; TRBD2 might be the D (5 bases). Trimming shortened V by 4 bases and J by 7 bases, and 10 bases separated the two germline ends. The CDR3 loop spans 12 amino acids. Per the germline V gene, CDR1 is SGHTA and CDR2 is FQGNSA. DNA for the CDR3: TGTGCCAGCAGCTCCCAACGGGGGACCCAGTACTTC. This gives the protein CASSSQRGTQYF. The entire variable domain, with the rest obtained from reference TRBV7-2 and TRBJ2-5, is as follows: GAGVSQSPSNKVTEKGKDVELRCDPISGHTALYWYRQSLGQGLEFLIYFQGNSAPDKSGLPSDRFSAERTGGSVSTLTIQRTQQEDSAVYLCASSSQRGTQYFGPGTRLLVL.

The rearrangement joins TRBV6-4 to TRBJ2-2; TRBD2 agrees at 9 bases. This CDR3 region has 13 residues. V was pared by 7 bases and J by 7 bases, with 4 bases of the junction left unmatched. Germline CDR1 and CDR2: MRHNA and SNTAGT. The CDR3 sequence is CASISGSRGELFF. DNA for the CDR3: TGTGCCAGCATTAGCGGGAGTCGCGGGGAGCTGTTTTTT.

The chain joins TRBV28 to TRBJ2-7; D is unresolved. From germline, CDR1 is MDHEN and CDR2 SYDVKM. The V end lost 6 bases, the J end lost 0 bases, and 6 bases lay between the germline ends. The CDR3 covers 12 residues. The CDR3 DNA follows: TGTGCCAGCAGCCGTCTCTCCTACGAGCAGTACTTC. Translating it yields CASSRLSYEQYF.

The DNA for the CDR3 is TGTGCCAGCAGCCCCCCGGGGGTGGCAATCAGCACAGATACGCAGTATTTT. Translated: CASSPPGVAISTDTQYF. The V call is TRBV7-2, the J call TRBJ2-3; weak D call: TRBD2 (6 bases). Germline loops: CDR1 SGHTA, CDR2 FQGNSA. CDR3 length: 17 residues. Between the trimmed V and J ends, which lost 5 bases and 0 bases, there was a span of 18 bases.

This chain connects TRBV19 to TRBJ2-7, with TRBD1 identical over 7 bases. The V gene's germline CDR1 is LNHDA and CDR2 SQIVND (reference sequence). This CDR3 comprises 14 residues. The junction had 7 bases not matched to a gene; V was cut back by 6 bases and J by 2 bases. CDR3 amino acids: CASSRQGNPYEQYF. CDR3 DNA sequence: TGTGCCAGTAGCCGACAGGGTAATCCCTACGAGCAGTACTTC.